This TCR beta chain originates from a study of shared clonotypes between healthy human individuals. Notes on the study in general: The researchers took only blood, and tissue repertoires probably look different. Although depth was large, rarefaction showed that sequencing of the sorted subsets was incomplete.

This clone was counted only a few times. Antigen specificity is unknown. The CDR3 runs 13 residues. Germline lookup yields CDR1 GTSNPN and CDR2 SVGIG (reference sequence). Trimming took 5 bases from V and 1 from J; bases not matched to a gene: 3. Measured with immunoSEQ multiplex PCR; TCRdb has only the in-frame clones, and not every one. This sample has millions of clones, with 85% to 95% found just once. Into CD45RA+ naive and CD45RA-negative memory subsets, the CD4+ cells were split. Material: naive CD4+ T cells sorted from blood. As to subset: CD45RA+ positively selected. This chain links TRBV30 with TRBJ1-1; TRBD1 matches 8 bases. This TCR was sampled from a man younger than 35 in good health. The CDR3 region is CAWGQGKNTEAFF. The CDR3 nucleotides are TGTGCCTGGGGACAGGGTAAGAACACTGAAGCTTTCTTT.